The 14 T cell receptor beta chains presented below share a single source sample, sequenced in a study of neoadjuvant nivolumab and ipilimumab in lung cancer. Some clones are missing from TCRdb's copy, which holds only in-frame ones; the method was immunoSEQ multiplex PCR. The data contain 10,000 to 15,000 clones, around 95% of them singletons. This specimen consisted of peripheral blood, obtained after neoadjuvant nivolumab, alone or with ipilimumab, at or shortly before surgery. The receptors were gathered from an adult with non-small cell lung cancer.

This clone was recorded once. V usage is TRBV30 and J usage is TRBJ1-5, with no clear D. Looked up from germline, CDR1 is GTSNPN and CDR2 is SVGIG (reference sequence). This CDR3 spans 10 amino acids. Trimming pared 4 bases from V and 4 bases from J, leaving 2 bases between. The DNA for the CDR3 is TGTGCCTGGACTAATCAGCCCCAGCATTTT. It translates to CAWTNQPQHF.

This chain joins TRBV7-2 and TRBJ1-1; D gene uncertain. Trimming cost V 4 bases and J 4 bases, with 16 bases left between them. Germline loops: CDR1 SGHTA, CDR2 FQGNSA. There are 15 residues in the CDR3. The CDR3 reads CASSSGRAMSTEAFF. CDR3 bases: TGTGCCAGCAGCTCTGGTCGGGCCATGAGCACTGAAGCTTTCTTT.

The J gene is TRBJ2-3, the V gene TRBV7-8; a possible D gene is TRBD1 (5 bases). The germline V gene encodes CDR1 SGHVS and CDR2 FQNEAQ. The V end lost 2 bases, the J end lost 2 bases, and 11 bases lay between the germline ends. The CDR3 is 15 amino acids. For the CDR3, the DNA is TGTGCCAGCAGCTTAAGACAGCCTGCCACAGATACGCAGTATTTT. Its protein product is CASSLRQPATDTQYF.

J is TRBJ2-5 and V is TRBV18; D is possibly TRBD1 or TRBD2 (6 bases each). The germline CDR1 and CDR2 sequences are KGHSH and LQKENI. Deletions cut 1 base from V and 1 base from J, with 10 bases between. The CDR3 covers 15 residues. Here the CDR3 reads CASSPLTGAQETQYF. CDR3 coding DNA: TGTGCCAGCTCACCACTGACGGGGGCCCAAGAGACCCAGTACTTC. The complete variable domain, with remaining parts taken from reference TRBV18 and TRBJ2-5, reads NAGVMQNPRHLVRRRGQEARLRCSPMKGHSHVYWYRQLPEEGLKFMVYLQKENIIDESGMPKERFSAEFPKEGPSILRIQQVVRGDSAAYFCASSPLTGAQETQYFGPGTRLLVL.

The chain links TRBV2 to TRBJ2-3, with D possibly TRBD1 on 5 matching bases. This CDR3 region has 14 residues. Trimming shortened V by 4 bases and J by 0 bases, and 8 bases separated the two germline ends. From germline, CDR1 is SNHLY and CDR2 FYNNEI. CDR3: CASSGTTSTDTQYF. The CDR3 nucleotides are TGTGCCAGCAGTGGGACAACTAGCACAGATACGCAGTATTTT.

The rearrangement joins TRBV18 to TRBJ1-5; maybe TRBD1 (5 bases). Deletions cut 3 bases from V and 2 bases from J, with 14 bases between. The germline V gene encodes CDR1 KGHSH and CDR2 LQKENI. The CDR3 totals 16 residues. CDR3 sequence: CASSPRGNGGNQPQHF. The CDR3 nucleotides read TGTGCCAGCTCACCGAGGGGAAATGGGGGCAATCAGCCCCAGCATTTT.

The chain links TRBV7-9 to TRBJ2-5; TRBD1 agrees at 9 bases. The length of the CDR3 is 14 residues. V dropped 7 bases and J dropped 2; count of bases not matched to a gene: 5. The germline V gene encodes CDR1 SEHNR and CDR2 FQNEAQ (reference sequence). CDR3 region: CASTYRGRQETQYF. The DNA of the CDR3 is TGTGCCAGCACCTACAGGGGGCGGCAAGAGACCCAGTACTTC.

This chain connects TRBV9 to TRBJ1-1; TRBD1 matches at 8 bases. The CDR3 contains 14 residues. Trimming at V came to 4 bases and at J to 5 bases, leaving 7 bases not matched to a gene. Germline assignment: CDR1 SGDLS and CDR2 YYNGEE. The CDR3 spells CASSTMTGVTEAFF. The CDR3 DNA sequence: TGTGCCAGCAGCACCATGACAGGGGTTACTGAAGCTTTCTTT.

This clone was seen just once. This rearrangement joins TRBV30 to TRBJ2-3; tentative D call: TRBD2 (7 bases). The germline V gene encodes CDR1 GTSNPN and CDR2 SVGIG (reference sequence). The ends were cut back, 3 bases at V and 0 bases at J, with 13 bases in the middle. The CDR3 extends over 15 amino acids. Written as DNA, the CDR3 is TGTGCCTGGAGCGCAGGGGAGGGTAGCACAGATACGCAGTATTTT. Its translation: CAWSAGEGSTDTQYF. The complete variable domain, with remaining parts taken from reference TRBV30 and TRBJ2-3, reads SQTIHQWPATLVQPVGSPLSLECTVEGTSNPNLYWYRQAAGRGLQLLFYSVGIGQISSEVPQNLSASRPQDRQFILSSKKLLLSDSGFYLCAWSAGEGSTDTQYFGPGTRLTVL.

The rearrangement links TRBV5-4 to TRBJ1-2; 7 nucleotides agree with TRBD1. The V and J ends lost 4 bases and 6 bases, in that order; junction bases with no gene match: 12. CDR3 length: 15 residues. Germline-derived CDR1 and CDR2 are SGHNT and YYREEE (reference sequence). CDR3 loop: CASSHNNDREDGYTF. The CDR3 region has the DNA TGTGCCAGCAGCCATAATAATGACAGGGAAGATGGCTACACCTTC.

The genes are TRBV19 and TRBJ1-5; 8 positions match TRBD1. Germline assignment: CDR1 LNHDA and CDR2 SQIVND (reference sequence). J lost 3 bases, V lost 5 bases, and 6 bases had no gene match. The CDR3 is made up of 15 amino acids. CDR3 in amino acids: CASSPTGAYNQPQHF. Here the CDR3 DNA reads TGTGCCAGTAGTCCGACAGGGGCCTACAATCAGCCCCAGCATTTT.

The chain employs TRBV6-5 and TRBJ2-1; 8 bases are shared with TRBD2. Germline loops: CDR1 MNHEY, CDR2 SVGAGI. V lost 0 bases to trimming and J lost 6 bases; unmatched junction nucleotides: 4. This CDR3 is 15 amino acids long. The CDR3, as DNA: TGTGCCAGCAGTTACTCTGGGACTAGTGTCAATGAGCAGTTCTTC. Its translation is CASSYSGTSVNEQFF.

The rearrangement links TRBV6-4 to TRBJ2-2; the D is unclear. The CDR3 runs 13 residues. Germline V gene lookup returns CDR1 MRHNA and CDR2 SNTAGT. V was cut by 2 bases and J by 3 bases, with 4 bases left in between. This chain's CDR3 is CASSDGDTGELFF. The DNA of the CDR3 is TGTGCCAGCAGTGACGGGGACACCGGGGAGCTGTTTTTT.

The genes are TRBV5-1 and TRBJ1-4; a possible D gene is TRBD1 (6 bases). Germline CDR1 and CDR2: SGHRS and YFSETQ. V shed 4 bases and J shed 7 bases, with 20 bases lying between them. The CDR3 has 16 residues. The CDR3 loop reads CASSPAMTGFSEKLFF. CDR3 bases: TGCGCCAGCAGCCCCGCCATGACAGGTTTTTCTGAAAAACTGTTTTTT.